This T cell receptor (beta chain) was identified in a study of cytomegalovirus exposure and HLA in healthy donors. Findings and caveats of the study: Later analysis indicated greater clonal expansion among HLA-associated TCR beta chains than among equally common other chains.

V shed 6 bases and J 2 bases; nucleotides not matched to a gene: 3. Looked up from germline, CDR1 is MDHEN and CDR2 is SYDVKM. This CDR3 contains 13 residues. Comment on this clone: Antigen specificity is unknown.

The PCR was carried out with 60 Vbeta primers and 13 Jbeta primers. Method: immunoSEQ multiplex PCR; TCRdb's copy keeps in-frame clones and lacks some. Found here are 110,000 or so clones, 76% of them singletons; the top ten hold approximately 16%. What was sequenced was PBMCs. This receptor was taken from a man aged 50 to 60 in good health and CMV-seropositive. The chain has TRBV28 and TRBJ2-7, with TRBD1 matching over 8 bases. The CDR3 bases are TGTGCCAGCAGGACAGGGGTAACCTACGAGCAGTACTTC. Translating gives CASRTGVTYEQYF.